One and the same sample provided the 14 T cell receptor beta chains below, sequenced in a study of T cell repertoires in cytomegalovirus infection. MiXCR, run by TCRdb on the reads, gives a single entry per CDR3 protein. The repertoire has about 770,000 distinct CDR3 sequences, 25% to 30% of them found once; the top ten carry about an eighth. No antigen is known for these receptors. The input for sequencing was cultured CD8+ T cells from PBMCs, taken from culture after CMV antigen stimulation. The receptors shown here come from a human donor in good health (CMV status not recorded). Some clones in this sample may be carry-over from other donors' samples.

The gene calls are TRBV7-8 and TRBJ1-2, with TRBD1 identical over 11 bases. J gave up 5 bases and V 5 bases, and 4 bases lay outside the gene matches. This CDR3 has 14 residues. Germline V gives CDR1 SGHVS, CDR2 FQNEAQ. CDR3 protein: CASSEGQGVYGYTF. The CDR3, as DNA: TGTGCCAGCAGCGAGGGACAGGGGGTTTATGGCTACACCTTC.

This clonotype was seen a few times. The CDR3 loop reads CASRPGHLYQETQYF. The CDR3 DNA reads as TGTGCCAGCAGGCCGGGACACTTGTACCAAGAGACCCAGTACTTC. The chain couples TRBV6-1 to TRBJ2-5; D may be TRBD1 (6 bases). CDR1 is MNHNS and CDR2 is SASEGT in the germline V gene. The CDR3 is 15 amino acids. Between the trimmed V and J ends, which lost 6 bases and 0 bases, there was a span of 14 bases.

Here the CDR3 reads CASSPRGGRNQPQHF. CDR3 sequence (DNA): TGTGCCAGCAGTCCCAGGGGAGGACGCAATCAGCCCCAGCATTTT. The V gene is TRBV27, the J gene TRBJ1-5, with a tentative D call TRBD1 (6 bases). The germline gives CDR1 MNHEY, CDR2 SMNVEV (reference sequence). Trimming shortened V by 5 bases and J by 2 bases, and 13 bases separated the two germline ends. This CDR3 comprises 15 residues.

The sample holds a few counts of this clonotype. The rearrangement links TRBV4-3 to TRBJ2-2; D remains unclear. There are 16 residues in the CDR3. In germline, CDR1 is LGHNA, CDR2 YSLEER. Trimming shortened V by 0 bases and J by 0 bases, and 8 bases separated the two germline ends. This chain's CDR3 is CASSQEKAANTGELFF. The CDR3 region has the DNA TGCGCCAGCAGCCAAGAAAAAGCAGCGAACACCGGGGAGCTGTTTTTT.

This chain uses TRBV7-9 with TRBJ2-7; the D is unclear. Germline-derived CDR1 and CDR2 are SEHNR and FQNEAQ (reference sequence). V lost 3 bases and J lost 5, with 14 bases in between. The CDR3 has 14 amino acids. The CDR3, as DNA: TGTGCCAGCAGCTTGTCAGCCTCATGGAACGAGCAGTACGTC. Encoded protein: CASSLSASWNEQYV.

In this sample, this clonotype turned up a few times. The rearrangement links TRBV11-2 to TRBJ1-2; a possible D gene is TRBD1 (6 bases). CDR3 length: 16 amino acids. Trimming removed 5 bases at V and 0 bases at J, with 16 bases between. Germline V gene sequence: CDR1 SGHAT, CDR2 FQNNGV. CDR3 sequence: CASSPTYREANYGYTF. DNA for the CDR3: TGTGCCAGCAGCCCCACCTACAGGGAGGCTAACTATGGCTACACCTTC.

The chain couples TRBV25-1 to TRBJ1-1; tentatively, D is TRBD1 (5 bases). V lost 4 bases and J lost 1, with 13 bases in between. CDR3 length: 15 residues. Germline-derived CDR1 and CDR2 are MGHDK and SYGVNS. The CDR3 here is CASSAQEGRNTEAFF. The CDR3 nucleotides are TGTGCCAGCAGTGCCCAGGAGGGGAGGAACACTGAAGCTTTCTTT.

This clonotype was seen many times. This sequence joins TRBV7-9 and TRBJ1-5; D is unresolved. This CDR3 comprises 13 residues. CDR1 and CDR2 from the germline V gene are SEHNR and FQNEAQ (reference sequence). The V end was cut by 5 bases, the J end by 1 base, with 6 bases between. CDR3 region: CASSARSNQPQHF. In nucleotides, the CDR3 is TGTGCCAGCAGCGCAAGGAGCAATCAGCCCCAGCATTTT.

J is TRBJ1-2 and V is TRBV5-1; the D is unclear. CDR1 SGHRS and CDR2 YFSETQ come from the germline V gene. The CDR3 length is 17 residues. V gave up 2 bases and J gave up 2 bases, with 19 bases separating them. This CDR3 is CASSLKPFLTGNYGYTF. CDR3 DNA: TGCGCCAGCAGCTTAAAACCCTTCTTGACGGGGAACTATGGCTACACCTTC.

In its sample, this clonotype was seen a few times. The rearrangement uses TRBV6-1 and TRBJ2-5; D is possibly TRBD1 or TRBD2 (6 bases each). Germline values: CDR1 MNHNS, CDR2 SASEGT. The CDR3 contains 14 residues. V was shortened by 6 bases and J by 4 bases, with 15 bases between the two germline ends. The CDR3 spells CASSSDRRGETQYF. In DNA form, the CDR3 reads TGTGCCAGCAGCTCAGACAGGAGGGGAGAGACCCAGTACTTC.

At least ten counts were recorded for this clonotype. J is TRBJ2-5 and V is TRBV7-8; TRBD1 agrees at 7 bases. This CDR3 has 13 residues. J lost 4 bases, V lost 3 bases, and 2 bases had no gene match. Germline loops: CDR1 SGHVS, CDR2 FQNEAQ. DNA of the CDR3: TGTGCCAGCAGCTTTAGGGGGCGAGAGACCCAGTACTTC. It specifies CASSFRGRETQYF.

This sequence joins TRBV7-9 and TRBJ1-2; 8 bases are a match to TRBD1. Germline V gives CDR1 SEHNR, CDR2 FQNEAQ (reference sequence). J was trimmed by 4 bases and V by 5 bases; bases with no gene match: 6. This CDR3 comprises 14 residues. The CDR3 DNA follows: TGTGCCAGCAGCCATCAGGGGGCCATCTATGGCTACACCTTC. It codes for CASSHQGAIYGYTF.

This clonotype was seen once. The chain combines TRBV12-3 or TRBV12-4 with TRBJ2-1, with D possibly being TRBD1 (6 bases). The CDR3 spans 16 residues. V gave up 6 bases and J gave up 4 bases, with 19 bases separating them. CDR3 sequence: CASRSTGILPYNEQFF. DNA for the CDR3: TGTGCCAGCAGATCCACAGGGATTTTACCTTACAATGAGCAGTTCTTC.

This clonotype has just a few counts. The V and J genes are TRBV7-6 and TRBJ2-3; D remains unclear. This CDR3 has 16 amino acids. The V gene's germline CDR1 is SGHVS and CDR2 FNYEAQ. Deletions cut 0 bases from V and 3 bases from J, with 13 bases between. The CDR3 is CASSLAPPRVTDTQYF. The CDR3 DNA follows: TGTGCCAGCAGCTTAGCCCCCCCAAGAGTAACAGATACGCAGTATTTT.